Following are 21 T cell receptor beta chains from one sample sequenced in a study of response to subunit inactivated influenza vaccine. Using its own MiXCR run on the RT-PCR reads, TCRdb lists one record per CDR3 protein. The sample includes 200,000 to 250,000 distinct CDR3 sequences, 12% of them seen just once. This specimen consisted of non-naive T cells sorted from PBMCs, obtained around two weeks before vaccination. These receptor sequences come from a man aged 45-60 years who received an inactivated influenza vaccine.

The chain uses TRBV15 and TRBJ1-5, with 9 bases fitting TRBD1. This CDR3 contains 17 residues. Germline CDR1 reads LNHNV; CDR2 reads YYDKDF (reference sequence). V gave up 3 bases and J gave up 5 bases; unmatched junction bases: 11. CDR3 nucleotide sequence: TGTGCCACCAGCAGGGAACGAGACAGGGGGTGGCATCAGCCCCAGCATTTT. This gives the protein CATSRERDRGWHQPQHF.

This clonotype was seen a few times. For the CDR3, the DNA is TGTGCCAGCAGCTCAGTTGTCTCCTACAATGAGCAGTTCTTC. Translating it yields CASSSVVSYNEQFF. The chain carries TRBV7-8 and TRBJ2-1; D remains unclear. V shed 4 bases and J shed 0 bases, with 7 bases lying between them. Germline V CDR1 and CDR2: SGHVS, FQNEAQ. This CDR3 spans 14 amino acids. Together with reference TRBV7-8 and TRBJ2-1, the CDR3 gives the full variable domain: GAGVSQSPRYKVAKRGQDVALRCDPISGHVSLFWYQQALGQGPEFLTYFQNEAQLDKSGLPSDRFFAERPEGSVSTLKIQRTQQEDSAVYLCASSSVVSYNEQFFGPGTRLTVL.

This clonotype was detected a few times. The rearrangement links TRBV7-2 to TRBJ1-3, with no clear D. This CDR3 is built from 14 residues. V lost 6 bases and J lost 1, with 10 bases in between. The V gene's germline CDR1 is SGHTA and CDR2 FQGNSA. CDR3 in DNA: TGTGCCAGCAGGGGTGGCGGTTCTGGAAACACCATATATTTT. Amino acid sequence: CASRGGGSGNTIYF. Drawing the rest from reference TRBV7-2 and TRBJ1-3, the complete variable domain is GAGVSQSPSNKVTEKGKDVELRCDPISGHTALYWYRQSLGQGLEFLIYFQGNSAPDKSGLPSDRFSAERTGGSVSTLTIQRTQQEDSAVYLCASRGGGSGNTIYFGEGSWLTVV.

This clonotype appeared many times. The chain employs TRBV6-1 and TRBJ2-7; D call uncertain. The CDR3 spans 16 residues. Germline V gene lookup returns CDR1 MNHNS and CDR2 SASEGT. The V and J ends lost 5 bases and 3 bases respectively, with 20 bases between them. The DNA for the CDR3 is TGTGCCAGCAGTCCCGACCGTGGGGTCCGACTCTACGAGCAGTACTTC. The encoded protein is CASSPDRGVRLYEQYF.

This clonotype has only a few counts. The V and J genes are TRBV5-1 and TRBJ2-2; 8 bases map to TRBD1. Germline trimming cut 4 bases from V and 3 bases from J; bases unmatched to any gene: 5. Per the germline V gene, CDR1 is SGHRS and CDR2 is YFSETQ. This CDR3 region has 15 residues. CDR3 bases: TGCGCCAGCAGCCGGGACAGGCCTGACACCGGGGAGCTGTTTTTT. It is translated as CASSRDRPDTGELFF.

V gene TRBV5-1 combines with J gene TRBJ2-7; possible D gene TRBD1, 5 bases. The CDR3 runs to 15 residues. Germline V gene data show CDR1 as SGHRS and CDR2 as YFSETQ. V dropped 0 bases and J dropped 5 bases, with 15 bases sitting between them. The CDR3 coding sequence is TGCGCCAGCAGCTTGGCCCCCCTCGACAGTAACGAGCAGTACTTC. This gives the protein CASSLAPLDSNEQYF.

The chain recombines TRBV2 with TRBJ2-7, with 7 bases aligning to TRBD1. This CDR3 is built from 13 residues. Germline CDR1 and CDR2: SNHLY and FYNNEI. Trimming at V came to 9 bases and at J to 0 bases, leaving 5 bases not matched to a gene. The CDR3 reads CARQGRHSYEQYF. The DNA for the CDR3 is TGTGCCAGACAGGGGCGACACTCCTACGAGCAGTACTTC. The complete variable domain, with remaining parts taken from reference TRBV2 and TRBJ2-7, reads EPEVTQTPSHQVTQMGQEVILRCVPISNHLYFYWYRQILGQKVEFLVSFYNNEISEKSEIFDDQFSVERPDGSNFTLKIRSTKLEDSAMYFCARQGRHSYEQYFGPGTRLTVT.

This clonotype showed up just a few times. The chain couples TRBV29-1 to TRBJ1-2; 9 bases are shared with TRBD1. V lost 0 bases and J lost 8; bases outside the gene matches: 13. Germline V lookup: CDR1 SQVTM, CDR2 ANQGSEA. This CDR3 has 16 amino acids. CDR3 loop: CSVEDRDRVFLGGYTF. CDR3 nucleotide sequence: TGCAGCGTTGAAGATAGGGACAGGGTTTTCCTAGGGGGCTACACCTTC.

In this sample, this clonotype turned up many times. The chain carries TRBV12-3 or TRBV12-4 and TRBJ2-3; D remains unclear. The CDR3 is 14 residues long. The V end lost 2 bases, the J end lost 4 bases, and 10 bases lay between the germline ends. This chain's CDR3 is CASSLLRPPDTQYF. The CDR3 DNA sequence: TGTGCCAGCAGTTTACTGCGGCCCCCAGATACGCAGTATTTT.

This clonotype occurred a few times. This chain links TRBV18 with TRBJ2-5; D gene ambiguous. The CDR3 covers 14 residues. CDR1 is KGHSH and CDR2 is LQKENI in the germline V gene. Trimming stripped 2 bases from V and 2 bases from J, with 9 bases between. CDR3 sequence reads: CASSPSQIQETQYF. The CDR3 DNA follows: TGTGCCAGCTCACCAAGTCAGATTCAAGAGACCCAGTACTTC.

This clonotype was counted between two and nine times. This CDR3 is CASSLEGPVHNRRNTEAFF. The CDR3 DNA reads TGTGCCAGCAGCTTAGAAGGGCCGGTTCACAATAGACGGAACACTGAAGCTTTCTTT. J is TRBJ1-1 and V is TRBV11-2, with D unclear. CDR3 length: 19 residues. The germline V gene has CDR1 SGHAT and CDR2 FQNNGV. Trimming removed 0 bases at V and 1 base at J, with 21 bases between.

This clonotype was seen a handful of times. The chain uses TRBV14 and TRBJ1-2; the D is unclear. This CDR3 contains 14 residues. The V gene's germline CDR1 is SGHDN and CDR2 FVKESK. Deletions cut 1 base from V and 2 bases from J, with 8 bases between. The DNA of the CDR3 is TGTGCCAGCAGCCAAGCGCACGCGAACTATGGCTACACCTTC. This encodes CASSQAHANYGYTF.

This chain links TRBV2 with TRBJ1-5; the D is unclear. This CDR3 has 14 amino acids. V was pared by 4 bases and J by 2 bases, with 9 bases between. Germline V gene sequence: CDR1 SNHLY, CDR2 FYNNEI. The CDR3 protein is CASSVGLRNQPQHF. DNA for the CDR3: TGTGCCAGCAGTGTGGGATTGCGCAATCAGCCCCAGCATTTT.

V is TRBV4-3 and J is TRBJ2-3; 9 nucleotides match TRBD2. This CDR3 region has 18 residues. Germline-derived CDR1 and CDR2 are LGHNA and YSLEER. The V and J ends lost 0 bases and 2 bases, in that order; junction bases with no gene match: 9. This chain's CDR3 is CASSQDLSLAGVTDTQYF. The CDR3 DNA is TGCGCCAGCAGCCAAGATCTGAGTTTAGCGGGAGTCACAGATACGCAGTATTTT.

This clonotype was detected only a few times. In DNA, the CDR3 is TGTGCCAGCAGCATGTTCGATGAGCAGTTCTTC. Translated: CASSMFDEQFF. This rearrangement joins TRBV27 to TRBJ2-1; D call uncertain. This CDR3 spans 11 amino acids. V was pared by 6 bases and J by 8 bases, with 8 bases between. Looked up from germline, CDR1 is MNHEY and CDR2 is SMNVEV (reference sequence).

This clonotype was seen only a few times. This chain joins TRBV20-1 and TRBJ2-3; 9 bases align to TRBD2. CDR1 is DFQATT, CDR2 SNEGSKA, per germline (reference sequence). This CDR3 has 15 amino acids. V gave up 0 bases and J gave up 6 bases; unmatched junction bases: 7. The CDR3 protein is CSARDVLAGTDTQYF. DNA for the CDR3: TGCAGTGCTAGAGATGTTCTAGCGGGAACGGATACGCAGTATTTT.

About this clonotype: One end of the junction fails to match germline, which may point to a read error. V is TRBV20-1 and J is TRBJ2-1; tentative D call: TRBD1 (6 bases). The length of the CDR3 is 12 residues. CDR1 is DFQATT, CDR2 SNEGSKA, per germline (reference sequence). CDR3 in amino acids: CIWAGDYNEQFF. CDR3 bases: TGTATCTGGGCAGGGGACTACAATGAGCAGTTCTTC.

The rearrangement joins TRBV3-1 to TRBJ2-5; D perhaps matches TRBD2 (6 bases). The ends were cut back, 0 bases at V and 0 bases at J, with 8 bases in the middle. Germline values: CDR1 LGHDT, CDR2 YNNKEL (reference sequence). This CDR3 has 15 residues. The CDR3 sequence is CASSQDWGDQETQYF. In nucleotides, the CDR3 is TGTGCCAGCAGCCAAGATTGGGGGGACCAAGAGACCCAGTACTTC.

Only a few counts were recorded for this clonotype. The chain carries TRBV9 and TRBJ2-5, with D possibly TRBD2 on 6 matching bases. Trimming removed 0 bases at V and 4 bases at J, with 7 bases between. CDR1 SGDLS and CDR2 YYNGEE come from the germline V gene. This CDR3 is 13 amino acids long. Here the CDR3 reads CASSVGAGETQYF. The CDR3 DNA reads TGTGCCAGCAGCGTAGGAGCGGGAGAGACCCAGTACTTC.

The J gene is TRBJ2-5, the V gene TRBV4-1; tentatively, D is TRBD1 or TRBD2 (5 bases each). This CDR3 is built from 15 residues. The germline V and J ends were trimmed by 4 bases and 2 bases, with 14 bases remaining between them. The germline CDR1 and CDR2 sequences are MGHRA and YSYEKL. CDR3 protein: CASSPGDLLQETQYF. The CDR3 DNA follows: TGCGCCAGCAGCCCCGGGGACCTTCTTCAAGAGACCCAGTACTTC.

Ten or more counts support this clonotype. The genes are TRBV5-1 and TRBJ2-6, with D hard to call. Germline-derived CDR1 and CDR2 are SGHRS and YFSETQ. The CDR3 loop spans 14 amino acids. The ends were cut back, 5 bases at V and 0 bases at J, with 6 bases in the middle. In DNA, the CDR3 is TGCGCCAGCAGGAAAGGCTCTGGGGCCAACGTCCTGACTTTC. Translation: CASRKGSGANVLTF. The entire variable domain, with the rest obtained from reference TRBV5-1 and TRBJ2-6, is as follows: KAGVTQTPRYLIKTRGQQVTLSCSPISGHRSVSWYQQTPGQGLQFLFEYFSETQRNKGNFPGRFSGRQFSNSRSEMNVSTLELGDSALYLCASRKGSGANVLTFGAGSRLTVL.